These T cell receptor beta chains were read from a single sample in a study of T cell responses to AZD1222 COVID-19 vaccine. The protocol was immunoSEQ multiplex PCR, while the TCRdb copy is restricted to in-frame clones and leaves out a portion. This table holds 110,000 to 150,000 clones, 93% found once. Sequencing used peripheral blood, obtained on day 0 of AZD1222 vaccination. These receptors were taken from an adult in good health. Each CDR3 is given with its conserved first and last residue. Each record gives: J gene, V gene, CDR3 protein.

j_call: TRBJ1-2; v_call: TRBV11-3; cdr3_aa: CASSPTGWAGGYTF
j_call: TRBJ1-2; v_call: TRBV12-3/TRBV12-4; cdr3_aa: CASSFYLEDGYTF
j_call: TRBJ1-1; v_call: TRBV5-1; cdr3_aa: CASSSAVNTEAFF
j_call: TRBJ1-1; v_call: TRBV11-2; cdr3_aa: CASSLDTEAFF
j_call: TRBJ1-6; v_call: TRBV19; cdr3_aa: CASSPDVVLYNSPLHF
j_call: TRBJ1-5; v_call: TRBV15; cdr3_aa: CATSRDVNQPQHF
j_call: TRBJ1-1; v_call: TRBV7-9; cdr3_aa: CASSLGGSTEAFF
j_call: TRBJ2-1; v_call: TRBV19; cdr3_aa: CASSLGGGNEQFF
j_call: TRBJ2-2; v_call: TRBV10-1; cdr3_aa: CARARKPNTGELFF
j_call: TRBJ2-1; v_call: TRBV4-2; cdr3_aa: CASSQDLIGGSNEQFF
j_call: TRBJ2-1; v_call: TRBV6-5; cdr3_aa: CASSPRPDNEQFF
j_call: TRBJ1-6; v_call: TRBV11-3; cdr3_aa: CASSLGGARNSPLHF
j_call: TRBJ1-1; v_call: TRBV5-4; cdr3_aa: CASSLVLGQGATEAFF
j_call: TRBJ2-2; v_call: TRBV20-1; cdr3_aa: CSASVGQGGELFF
j_call: TRBJ2-1; v_call: TRBV29-1; cdr3_aa: CSVSLSNEQFF
j_call: TRBJ1-1; v_call: TRBV7-3; cdr3_aa: CASSPSGLGTEAFF
j_call: TRBJ2-2; v_call: TRBV6-5; cdr3_aa: CATSGQGNTGELFF
j_call: TRBJ2-1; v_call: TRBV30; cdr3_aa: CAWSGDPYNEQFF
j_call: TRBJ1-6; v_call: TRBV10-3; cdr3_aa: CAISEALNSPLHF
j_call: TRBJ2-1; v_call: TRBV27; cdr3_aa: CASSLSVYNEQFF
j_call: TRBJ1-1; v_call: TRBV5-4; cdr3_aa: CASGTGNTEAFF
j_call: TRBJ1-6; v_call: TRBV7-9; cdr3_aa: CASSQGSPLHF
j_call: TRBJ1-1; v_call: TRBV12-3/TRBV12-4; cdr3_aa: CASRSTSVAFF
j_call: TRBJ1-2; v_call: TRBV2; cdr3_aa: CASSDIGATGYTF
j_call: TRBJ1-2; v_call: TRBV4-2; cdr3_aa: CASSQDNYGYTF
j_call: TRBJ2-1; v_call: TRBV2; cdr3_aa: CASNSAGGGIEQFF
j_call: TRBJ1-1; v_call: TRBV27; cdr3_aa: CASSKWDSEAFF
j_call: TRBJ1-2; v_call: TRBV19; cdr3_aa: CASSIGSNYGYTF
j_call: TRBJ2-1; v_call: TRBV19; cdr3_aa: CASSMVGVWGSYNEQFF
j_call: TRBJ1-4; v_call: TRBV27; cdr3_aa: CASSNFRTGRMKELFF
j_call: TRBJ1-6; v_call: TRBV10-2; cdr3_aa: CASSEVWPGSYNSPLHF
j_call: TRBJ1-5; v_call: TRBV7-9; cdr3_aa: CASSLGVDSNQPQHF
j_call: TRBJ1-5; v_call: TRBV5-6; cdr3_aa: CASSLGRAGTQPQHF
j_call: TRBJ1-5; v_call: TRBV7-8; cdr3_aa: CASSLTPGSRNQPQHF
j_call: TRBJ1-4; v_call: TRBV18; cdr3_aa: CASSPSYSEKLFF
j_call: TRBJ1-6; v_call: TRBV11-3; cdr3_aa: CASSPGQVISPLHF
j_call: TRBJ1-4; v_call: TRBV28; cdr3_aa: CASSPPGGINEKLFF
j_call: TRBJ1-1; v_call: TRBV28; cdr3_aa: CASRNRGEAFF
j_call: TRBJ2-1; v_call: TRBV5-8; cdr3_aa: CASNRWAATGNEQFF
j_call: TRBJ2-2; v_call: TRBV7-9; cdr3_aa: CASSRRMGDTGELFF
j_call: TRBJ1-5; v_call: TRBV7-2; cdr3_aa: CASSPQGSGSNQPQHF